The 22 T cell receptor beta chains below all came from one sample that was sequenced in a study of blood T cell repertoires in COVID-19. The table came from immunoSEQ multiplex PCR; TCRdb's copy has only in-frame clones and leaves some out. The data contain approximately 93,000 clones, about 74% of them singletons. Sequencing was performed on peripheral blood. These receptors were collected from a man between 65 and 79 years old with COVID-19, enrolled during active disease.

There are a few counts of this clone. This sequence joins TRBV6-6 and TRBJ2-5; D gene unclear. The CDR3 is 13 residues long. Germline V CDR1 and CDR2: MNHNY, SVGAGI (reference sequence). The germline V and J ends were trimmed by 4 bases and 5 bases, with 11 bases remaining between them. The CDR3 reads CASSFRKEETQYF. The CDR3 nucleotides read TGTGCCAGCAGTTTCCGAAAGGAGGAGACCCAGTACTTC.

This clone was observed a few times. The chain recombines TRBV4-1 with TRBJ1-4, with TRBD1 matching over 8 bases. Germline V gene lookup returns CDR1 MGHRA and CDR2 YSYEKL. J gave up 8 bases and V 5 bases, and 10 bases lay outside the gene matches. The CDR3 runs to 15 residues. The CDR3: CASSEAGTGGEKLFF. The CDR3 DNA sequence: TGCGCCAGCAGCGAAGCCGGGACAGGAGGGGAAAAACTGTTTTTT.

V and J are TRBV5-1 and TRBJ1-2, with no clear D. CDR1 is SGHRS, CDR2 YFSETQ, per germline. V was cut by 1 base and J by 8 bases, with 15 bases left in between. The length of the CDR3 is 14 residues. The CDR3 sequence: CASSLSVHSGGYTF. DNA for the CDR3: TGCGCCAGCAGCTTGTCAGTGCACTCCGGGGGCTACACCTTC.

This rearrangement joins TRBV5-4 to TRBJ2-7; 8 nucleotides line up with TRBD2. Germline-derived CDR1 and CDR2 are SGHNT and YYREEE (reference sequence). The CDR3 length is 16 residues. Unmatched junction bases numbered 14, after V lost 4 bases and J lost 5 bases. The chain's CDR3 is CASSPSLSGSNNEQYF. CDR3 sequence (DNA): TGTGCCAGCAGCCCTTCCCTAAGCGGGAGCAACAACGAGCAGTACTTC.

The sample holds a few counts of this clone. The CDR3 loop reads CASSPLSGELFF. For the CDR3, the DNA is TGTGCCAGCAGCCCCCTCTCCGGGGAGCTGTTTTTT. The chain recombines TRBV9 with TRBJ2-2; no clear D gene. The germline V gene encodes CDR1 SGDLS and CDR2 YYNGEE. There are 12 residues in the CDR3. V was pared by 4 bases and J by 6 bases, with 7 bases between.

This clone appeared a single time. The chain carries TRBV4-3 and TRBJ1-2; 9 bases align to TRBD1. This CDR3 comprises 15 residues. Trimming at V came to 0 bases and at J to 6 bases, leaving 5 bases not matched to a gene. Germline loops: CDR1 LGHNA, CDR2 YSLEER. CDR3 DNA sequence: TGCGCCAGCAGCCAAGATACAGGGGGCTGGGATGGCTACACCTTC. Its translation: CASSQDTGGWDGYTF.

This clone turned up a few times. The chain links TRBV7-9 to TRBJ2-4; TRBD2 is a possible D gene (7 bases). Per germline, CDR1 SEHNR and CDR2 FQNEAQ (reference sequence). This CDR3 comprises 15 residues. With 5 bases removed from V and 8 bases from J, the gap between germline ends came to 19 bases. CDR3 loop: CASSPGAGARDIQYF. The CDR3 region has the DNA TGTGCCAGCAGCCCGGGTGCGGGGGCACGGGACATTCAGTACTTC.

CDR3 bases: TGTGCCAGCTCACCACGGGGGACAAGTAATTCACCCCTCCACTTT. Translated, it gives CASSPRGTSNSPLHF. The chain carries TRBV18 and TRBJ1-6, with D possibly matching TRBD1 (6 bases). V was cut by 1 base and J by 6 bases, with 10 bases left in between. The CDR3 is made up of 15 amino acids. CDR1 is KGHSH, CDR2 LQKENI, per germline.

CDR3: CASSLDPGWEKLFF. The CDR3 DNA sequence: TGTGCCAGCAGCTTAGATCCGGGTTGGGAAAAACTGTTTTTT. The chain carries TRBV7-9 and TRBJ1-4; D is unresolved. Deletions cut 1 base from V and 8 bases from J, with 11 bases between. Germline loops: CDR1 SEHNR, CDR2 FQNEAQ (reference sequence). CDR3 size: 14 residues.

The chain links TRBV6-2 or TRBV6-3 to TRBJ2-7, with D possibly being TRBD1 (6 bases). Germline V gene lookup returns CDR1 MNHEY and CDR2 SVGEGT. The CDR3 runs to 15 residues. Trimming took 3 bases from V and 7 from J, leaving 19 bases between them. The CDR3 sequence: CASSYWTAAGREQYF. The CDR3 DNA sequence: TGTGCCAGCAGTTATTGGACAGCCGCCGGTAGGGAGCAGTACTTC.

The J gene is TRBJ2-3, the V gene TRBV9, with 10 bases identical to TRBD2. The CDR3 is 18 amino acids. Germline values: CDR1 SGDLS, CDR2 YYNGEE. The trim removed 0 bases at V and 2 bases at J, leaving 9 bases unmatched. CDR3 sequence: CASSVASGSGGITDTQYF. For the CDR3, the DNA is TGTGCCAGCAGCGTAGCTAGCGGGAGTGGGGGGATCACAGATACGCAGTATTTT.

In this sample, this clone turned up a few times. This chain uses TRBV29-1 with TRBJ2-5; D is unresolved. V lost 6 bases, J lost 5 bases, and 13 bases lay in between. Germline V CDR1 and CDR2: SQVTM, ANQGSEA. CDR3 length equals 12 residues. The CDR3 DNA is TGCAGCGTGAGAAAAGATCTGGAGACCCAGTACTTC. It codes for CSVRKDLETQYF. The full variable domain, with the rest looked up from reference TRBV29-1 and TRBJ2-5, is SAVISQKPSRDICQRGTSLTIQCQVDSQVTMMFWYRQQPGQSLTLIATANQGSEATYESGFVIDKFPISRPNLTFSTLTVSNMSPEDSSIYLCSVRKDLETQYFGPGTRLLVL.

In DNA form, the CDR3 reads TGCGCCAGCAGCTTGGTCGAAGCAGGTGGTGAAAAACTGTTTTTT. Translation: CASSLVEAGGEKLFF. The genes are TRBV5-1 and TRBJ1-4, with no clear D. The germline V and J ends were trimmed by 0 bases and 7 bases, with 13 bases remaining between them. The CDR3 loop spans 15 amino acids. Germline V lookup: CDR1 SGHRS, CDR2 YFSETQ. Filled out from reference TRBV5-1 and TRBJ1-4, the complete variable domain reads KAGVTQTPRYLIKTRGQQVTLSCSPISGHRSVSWYQQTPGQGLQFLFEYFSETQRNKGNFPGRFSGRQFSNSRSEMNVSTLELGDSALYLCASSLVEAGGEKLFFGSGTQLSVL.

This clone occurred once. The V call is TRBV30, the J call TRBJ1-5, with D unresolved. Germline lookup yields CDR1 GTSNPN and CDR2 SVGIG (reference sequence). The CDR3 consists of 16 residues. Trimming took off 0 bases at V and 7 bases at J, with 19 bases between the two ends. CDR3 nucleotide sequence: TGTGCCTGGAGTGTACGAGGCCTCCCTACGGGACAGCCCCAGCATTTT. Translating it yields CAWSVRGLPTGQPQHF. Drawing the rest from reference TRBV30 and TRBJ1-5, the complete variable domain is SQTIHQWPATLVQPVGSPLSLECTVEGTSNPNLYWYRQAAGRGLQLLFYSVGIGQISSEVPQNLSASRPQDRQFILSSKKLLLSDSGFYLCAWSVRGLPTGQPQHFGDGTRLSIL.

Only a few counts were recorded for this clone. This chain uses TRBV2 with TRBJ1-4, with 7 positions matching TRBD1. There are 15 residues in the CDR3. After removal of 2 bases from V and 5 bases from J, the junction contained 5 bases not matched to a gene. The germline CDR1 and CDR2 sequences are SNHLY and FYNNEI. CDR3 bases: TGTGCCAGCAGTGAACGTCGGGACAGAAATGAAAAACTGTTTTTT. It is translated as CASSERRDRNEKLFF.

This clone came up a few times. The V call is TRBV10-3, the J call TRBJ2-2; 9 positions agree with TRBD1. CDR1 and CDR2 (germline): ENHRY, SYGVKD. V lost 11 bases, J lost 1 base, and 14 bases stayed unmatched. The CDR3 is 17 amino acids. In nucleotides, the CDR3 is TGTGCCTCGACAGGCGGACAGGGGAAGGGGAACACCGGGGAGCTGTTTTTT. It yields the protein CASTGGQGKGNTGELFF.

The V gene is TRBV27, the J gene TRBJ1-1; TRBD1 might be the D (5 bases). CDR1 and CDR2 from the germline V gene are MNHEY and SMNVEV (reference sequence). The CDR3 consists of 14 residues. The germline V and J ends were trimmed by 8 bases and 1 base, with 14 bases remaining between them. The CDR3 sequence is CASAPVGGNTEAFF. CDR3 nucleotide sequence: TGTGCCAGCGCGCCGGTGGGGGGGAACACTGAAGCTTTCTTT.

A word on this clone: A much more abundant neighbour one base away suggests this may be a read error. The rearrangement joins TRBV7-6 to TRBJ2-2, with 12 bases identical to TRBD2. CDR3 size: 16 residues. Germline CDR1 reads SGHVS; CDR2 reads FNYEAQ. The V segment lost 5 bases and the J segment 4 bases; nucleotides outside the gene matches: 5. For the CDR3, the DNA is TGTGCCAGCAGCAAAACTAGCGGGAGGTGCACCGGGGAGCTGTTTTTT. It translates to CASSKTSGRCTGELFF.

The rearrangement links TRBV27 to TRBJ2-7; TRBD2 matches at 11 bases. V trimming: 6 bases; J trimming: 3 bases; junction bases outside the gene matches: 4. CDR3 length: 14 residues. Germline V gives CDR1 MNHEY, CDR2 SMNVEV (reference sequence). CDR3 loop: CASSRLAGHYEQYF. In nucleotides, the CDR3 is TGTGCCAGCAGCCGACTAGCGGGGCACTACGAGCAGTACTTC.

V gene TRBV29-1 combines with J gene TRBJ2-2; D might be TRBD2 (6 bases). The CDR3 contains 14 residues. Germline CDR1 reads SQVTM; CDR2 reads ANQGSEA. V was shortened by 5 bases and J by 4 bases, with 14 bases between the two germline ends. The CDR3 bases are TGCAGCGTTCGGTGGGGAGGAACCACCGGGGAGCTGTTTTTT. This encodes CSVRWGGTTGELFF.

This clone turned up a few times. The chain combines TRBV27 with TRBJ2-1; the D is unclear. The germline CDR1 and CDR2 sequences are MNHEY and SMNVEV (reference sequence). V was trimmed by 2 bases and J by 0 bases, leaving 11 bases between them. The CDR3 is 16 residues long. The CDR3 nucleotides are TGTGCCAGCAGTTTAAAACCTCCTAGCTCCTACAATGAGCAGTTCTTC. Protein sequence: CASSLKPPSSYNEQFF.

V is TRBV4-3 and J is TRBJ1-3; 8 bases are shared with TRBD1. CDR3 size: 13 residues. V lost 4 bases and J lost 8; bases outside the gene matches: 4. Germline V gives CDR1 LGHNA, CDR2 YSLEER. The DNA for the CDR3 is TGCGCCAGCAGCCCCCAGGGGGCTGACACCATATATTTT. This encodes CASSPQGADTIYF.